A single sample gave rise to the 17 T cell receptor beta chains below, sequenced in a study of CD4 T cells in relation to SARS-CoV-2 and coronaviruses. Measured with immunoSEQ multiplex PCR; TCRdb has only the in-frame clones, and not every one. The table lists about 24,000 clones, about four fifths of them singletons. The antigens of these receptors remain unknown. Unexposed donor CD4+ T cells date from 2011-2018, before the COVID-19 pandemic. Isolation of CD4+ T cells took place after about 9 days in culture. What was sequenced was CD4+ T cells from PBMCs, cultured in vitro. The receptors here all came from a human donor in good health.

In this sample, this clone turned up once. J is TRBJ1-1 and V is TRBV5-1; 10 bases match TRBD1. With 3 bases clipped from V and 0 bases from J, the junction kept 11 bases outside the gene matches. The CDR3 loop spans 18 amino acids. Germline V gene data show CDR1 as SGHRS and CDR2 as YFSETQ. CDR3 sequence reads: CASSYATGGLIVNTEAFF. Written as DNA, the CDR3 is TGCGCCAGCAGCTATGCGACAGGGGGCCTGATAGTGAACACTGAAGCTTTCTTT.

V is TRBV11-2 and J is TRBJ1-1; D is unresolved. The CDR3 sequence is 12 residues long. V dropped 5 bases and J dropped 6 bases, with 10 bases sitting between them. Germline V gene lookup returns CDR1 SGHAT and CDR2 FQNNGV. CDR3 loop: CASSPGEPEAFF. Here the CDR3 DNA reads TGTGCCAGCAGCCCCGGGGAACCTGAAGCTTTCTTT. Variable domain in full (rest from reference TRBV11-2 and TRBJ1-1): EAGVAQSPRYKIIEKRQSVAFWCNPISGHATLYWYQQILGQGPKLLIQFQNNGVVDDSQLPKDRFSAERLKGVDSTLKIQPAKLEDSAVYLCASSPGEPEAFFGQGTRLTVV.

V gene TRBV24-1 combines with J gene TRBJ1-1; TRBD1 matches at 7 bases. This CDR3 is built from 18 residues. J lost 2 bases, V lost 0 bases, and 11 bases had no gene match. Per the germline V gene, CDR1 is KGHDR and CDR2 is SFDVKD. DNA of the CDR3: TGTGCCACCAGTGATTTGGAGGGGGCAACGGGCTCTAACACTGAAGCTTTCTTT. Translation: CATSDLEGATGSNTEAFF.

J is TRBJ2-1 and V is TRBV29-1, with a possible D match to TRBD1 (5 bases). V was shortened by 5 bases and J by 10 bases, with 12 bases between the two germline ends. The CDR3 loop spans 11 amino acids. Germline lookup yields CDR1 SQVTM and CDR2 ANQGSEA. CDR3 in amino acids: CSVWNWGEQFF. DNA for the CDR3: TGCAGCGTTTGGAACTGGGGCGAGCAGTTCTTC.

This chain uses TRBV12-3 or TRBV12-4 with TRBJ1-2; D may be TRBD1 (6 bases). This CDR3 comprises 12 residues. V was pared by 6 bases and J by 4 bases, with 9 bases between. CDR3 protein: CASSRDTYGYTF. The CDR3, as DNA: TGTGCCAGCAGCAGGGACACCTATGGCTACACCTTC.

This clone was seen more than once but under ten times. The chain couples TRBV15 to TRBJ2-3; possibly TRBD2 for D (6 bases). The CDR3 contains 13 residues. Germline-derived CDR1 and CDR2 are LNHNV and YYDKDF (reference sequence). The V gene lost 4 bases and the J gene lost 9 bases, with 14 bases spanning the gap. CDR3 nucleotide sequence: TGTGCCACCAGCAAGGGCCGGGCGGGGACGCAGTATTTT. Residues: CATSKGRAGTQYF.

The J gene is TRBJ1-1, the V gene TRBV6-6; possibly TRBD1 for D (6 bases). The germline V gene has CDR1 MNHNY and CDR2 SVGAGI (reference sequence). The CDR3 is made up of 13 amino acids. Trimming took off 6 bases at V and 6 bases at J, with 14 bases between the two ends. Here the CDR3 reads CASRLPGQPEAFF. The DNA of the CDR3 is TGTGCCAGCAGATTACCGGGACAACCTGAAGCTTTCTTT.

This rearrangement joins TRBV3-1 (or the pseudogene TRBV3-2) to TRBJ2-3; 12 bases fit TRBD2. In germline, CDR1 is LGHDT, CDR2 YNNKEL (reference sequence). V lost 4 bases and J lost 0; bases outside the gene matches: 8. CDR3 size: 18 residues. CDR3 loop: CASSLDLAGGPSTDTQYF. Here the CDR3 DNA reads TGTGCCAGCAGCCTCGATCTAGCGGGAGGGCCTAGCACAGATACGCAGTATTTT.

This clone was recorded a few times. V usage is TRBV14 and J usage is TRBJ2-3; D not resolved. Trimming removed 4 bases at V and 3 bases at J, with 8 bases between. The CDR3 totals 13 residues. From germline, CDR1 is SGHDN and CDR2 FVKESK. The CDR3 bases are TGTGCCAGCAGCCCATTGGGGACAGATACGCAGTATTTT. Translating gives CASSPLGTDTQYF.

This chain connects TRBV2 to TRBJ2-5; tentatively, D is TRBD1 (7 bases). CDR1 SNHLY and CDR2 FYNNEI come from the germline V gene. This CDR3 has 13 amino acids. Trimming shortened V by 7 bases and J by 4 bases, and 13 bases separated the two germline ends. CDR3 in amino acids: CASNRQGGETQYF. The CDR3 DNA sequence: TGTGCCAGCAATCGACAGGGAGGAGAGACCCAGTACTTC.

The chain combines TRBV21-1 with TRBJ1-6. TRBV21-1 counts as a pseudogene. CDR3 length: 18 amino acids. CDR3 residues: CASSKAAGGGGNNSPLHF. In DNA, the CDR3 is TGTGCCAGCAGCAAAGCTGCGGGCGGGGGGGGCAATAATTCACCCCTCCACTTT.

This chain connects TRBV7-9 to TRBJ1-2; no clear D gene. Germline V CDR1 and CDR2: SEHNR, FQNEAQ (reference sequence). V was shortened by 1 base and J by 5 bases, with 14 bases between the two germline ends. This CDR3 has 15 amino acids. CDR3 loop: CASSLEVGRGYGYTF. The CDR3 DNA reads TGTGCCAGCAGCTTAGAGGTTGGGAGAGGGTATGGCTACACCTTC.

CDR3 DNA sequence: TGCGCCAGCAGCGGGGGAGGCGGCCTGGATGAGCAGTTCTTC. It specifies CASSGGGGLDEQFF. This chain connects TRBV5-1 to TRBJ2-1; weak D call: TRBD2 (6 bases). V lost 4 bases and J lost 8, with 16 bases in between. Germline values: CDR1 SGHRS, CDR2 YFSETQ. The CDR3 spans 14 residues.

The V and J genes are TRBV7-9 and TRBJ1-2; D uncertain. V was shortened by 1 base and J by 5 bases, with 14 bases between the two germline ends. CDR1 is SEHNR, CDR2 FQNEAQ, per germline (reference sequence). The CDR3 length is 15 residues. The CDR3, as DNA: TGTGCCAGCAGCTTAGAAGCGCAGGCGGGATATGGCTACACCTTC. Its translation is CASSLEAQAGYGYTF.

This clone turned up a few times. CDR3 residues: CASSQRTGITEAFF. The CDR3 coding sequence is TGTGCCAGCAGCCAAAGGACAGGGATTACTGAAGCTTTCTTT. This chain joins TRBV16 and TRBJ1-1, with 8 bases fitting TRBD1. CDR1 and CDR2 (germline): KGHSY, FQNENV. V shed 2 bases, J shed 5 bases, and the junction held 4 bases outside the gene matches. CDR3 length: 14 residues.

The V and J genes are TRBV7-2 and TRBJ2-5; TRBD2 might be the D (6 bases). The CDR3 contains 16 residues. Germline assignment: CDR1 SGHTA and CDR2 FQGNSA. Trimming took off 1 base at V and 4 bases at J, with 16 bases between the two ends. The CDR3 DNA reads TGTGCCAGCAGCTTAGAACCCGGAGGGGTGGGAGAGACCCAGTACTTC. Protein product: CASSLEPGGVGETQYF.

V usage is TRBV6-5 and J usage is TRBJ2-1; 9 positions agree with TRBD2. With V trimmed by 6 bases and J by 0 bases, 3 bases remained unmatched. The CDR3 contains 15 residues. The germline V gene has CDR1 MNHEY and CDR2 SVGAGI. This chain's CDR3 is CASRQAGGSYNEQFF. The CDR3 nucleotides are TGTGCCAGCAGGCAAGCGGGAGGCTCCTACAATGAGCAGTTCTTC.